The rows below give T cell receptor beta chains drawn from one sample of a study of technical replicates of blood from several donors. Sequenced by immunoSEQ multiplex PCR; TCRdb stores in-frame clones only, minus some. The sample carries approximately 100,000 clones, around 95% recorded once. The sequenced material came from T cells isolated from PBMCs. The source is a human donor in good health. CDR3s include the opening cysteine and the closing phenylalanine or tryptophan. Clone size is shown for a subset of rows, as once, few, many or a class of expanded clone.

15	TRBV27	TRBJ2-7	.	CASSVRTGGSYEQYF
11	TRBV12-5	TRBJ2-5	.	CASGFSETQYF
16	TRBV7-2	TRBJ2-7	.	CASSLDRGFGTYEQYF
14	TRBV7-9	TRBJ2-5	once	CASSLAVEWETQYF
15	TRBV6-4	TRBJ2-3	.	CASSQLAGVPDTQYF
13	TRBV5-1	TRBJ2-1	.	CASRRTGGREQFF
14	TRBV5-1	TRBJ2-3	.	CASSPGLSKDTQYF
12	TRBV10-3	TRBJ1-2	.	CAISESGLGYTF
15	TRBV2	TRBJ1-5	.	CASSEGTRGNQPQHF
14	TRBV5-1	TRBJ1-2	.	CASSMSDRDYGYTF
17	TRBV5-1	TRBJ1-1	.	CASSPVGTGGRDTEAFF
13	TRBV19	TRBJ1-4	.	CASRLGSGEKLFF
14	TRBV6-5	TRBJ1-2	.	CASSYSTSVYGYTF
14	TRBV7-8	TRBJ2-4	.	CASSLPGFENIQYF
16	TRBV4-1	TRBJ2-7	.	CASSQRGTGALGEQYF
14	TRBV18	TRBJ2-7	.	CASSPRGSSYEQYF
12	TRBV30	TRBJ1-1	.	CAWTPGGTEAFF
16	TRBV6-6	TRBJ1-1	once	CASSLQATGPSTEAFF
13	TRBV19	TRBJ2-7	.	CASSIAPSYEQYF
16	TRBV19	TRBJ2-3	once	CASSRELGPEGDTQYF
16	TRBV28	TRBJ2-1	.	CASSPRASGFYNEQFF
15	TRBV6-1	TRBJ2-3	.	CASMSPGAGTDTQYF
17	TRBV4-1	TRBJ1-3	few	CASSRQGWVLNGNTIYF
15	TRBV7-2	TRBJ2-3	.	CASSWGLPGTDTQYF
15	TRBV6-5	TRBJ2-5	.	CASSYSLARQETQYF
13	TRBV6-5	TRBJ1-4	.	CASSKGQAGKLFF
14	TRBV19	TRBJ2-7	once	CASSVSTSTYEQYF